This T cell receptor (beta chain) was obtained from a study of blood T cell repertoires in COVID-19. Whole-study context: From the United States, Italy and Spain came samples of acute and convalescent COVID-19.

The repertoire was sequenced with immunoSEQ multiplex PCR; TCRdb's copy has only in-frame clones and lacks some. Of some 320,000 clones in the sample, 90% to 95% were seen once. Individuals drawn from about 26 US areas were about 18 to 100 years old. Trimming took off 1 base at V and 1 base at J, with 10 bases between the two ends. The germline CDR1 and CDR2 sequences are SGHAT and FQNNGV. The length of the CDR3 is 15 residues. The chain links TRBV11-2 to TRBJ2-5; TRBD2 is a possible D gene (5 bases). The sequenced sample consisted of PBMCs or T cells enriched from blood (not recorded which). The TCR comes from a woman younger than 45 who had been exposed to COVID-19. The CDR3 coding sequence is TGTGCCAGCAGCTTAGCCGCGGGTCCCCAAGAGACCCAGTACTTC. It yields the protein CASSLAAGPQETQYF.